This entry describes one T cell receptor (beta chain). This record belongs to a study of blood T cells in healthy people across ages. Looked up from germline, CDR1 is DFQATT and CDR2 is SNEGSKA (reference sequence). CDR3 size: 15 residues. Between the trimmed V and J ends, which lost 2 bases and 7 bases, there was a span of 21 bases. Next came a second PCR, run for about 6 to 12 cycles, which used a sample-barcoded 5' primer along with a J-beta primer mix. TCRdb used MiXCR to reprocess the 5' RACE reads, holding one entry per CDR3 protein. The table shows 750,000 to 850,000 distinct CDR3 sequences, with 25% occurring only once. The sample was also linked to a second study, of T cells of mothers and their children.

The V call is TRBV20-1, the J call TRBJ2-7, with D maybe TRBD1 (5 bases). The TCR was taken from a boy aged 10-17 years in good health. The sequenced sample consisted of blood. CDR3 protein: CSARWETAGSREQYF. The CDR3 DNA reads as TGCAGTGCTAGATGGGAAACCGCAGGGTCCCGGGAGCAGTACTTC.